This entry is about one T cell receptor beta chain. Its target is not known. Clones were sequenced by immunoSEQ multiplex PCR, and TCRdb holds only the in-frame ones, with some missing. Of about 2.4 million clones in the sample, approximately 90% were seen once. Germline assignment: CDR1 MNHNS and CDR2 SASEGT. The ends lost 2 bases at V and 7 bases at J; junction bases unmatched: 6. This CDR3 is 15 amino acids long. This sample stems from a study of shared clonotypes between healthy human individuals. Across the study: Those who served as donors were a couple of women and a few men between the ages of 18 and 49. Broader study findings: Sampling included only blood; tissue repertoires likely differ. Among a handful of donors, roughly 5.5% of naive CD4 clonotypes were found in common. Non-shared clonotypes had lower generation probabilities than clonotypes shared by all four sorted-subset donors.

The origin of this receptor is a man between 18 and 29 years old in good health. The sample taken for sequencing was naive CD4+ T cells sorted from blood. Subset specified: CD45RA+ positively selected. This sequence joins TRBV6-1 and TRBJ2-7; 12 bases are a match to TRBD1. This CDR3 reads CASSELGQGALEQYF. As DNA, the CDR3 is TGTGCCAGCAGTGAACTGGGACAGGGGGCCCTAGAGCAGTACTTC.